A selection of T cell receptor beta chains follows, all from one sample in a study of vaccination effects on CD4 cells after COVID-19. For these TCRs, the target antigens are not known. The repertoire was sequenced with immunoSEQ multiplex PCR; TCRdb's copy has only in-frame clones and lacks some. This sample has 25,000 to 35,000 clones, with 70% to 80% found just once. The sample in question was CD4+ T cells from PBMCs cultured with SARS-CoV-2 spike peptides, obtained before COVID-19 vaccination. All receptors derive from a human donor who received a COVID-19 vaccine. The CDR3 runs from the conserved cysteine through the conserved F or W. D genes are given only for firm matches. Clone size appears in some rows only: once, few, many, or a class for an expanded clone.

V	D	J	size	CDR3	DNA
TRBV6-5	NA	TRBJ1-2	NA	CASSSGRRYGYTF	TGTGCCAGCAGCTCGGGCCGGCGCTATGGCTACACCTTC
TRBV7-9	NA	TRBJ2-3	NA	CASKRGPTTDTQYF	TGTGCCAGCAAACGGGGCCCTACCACAGATACGCAGTATTTT
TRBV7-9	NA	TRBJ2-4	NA	CASTAAENIQYF	TGTGCCAGCACCGCGGCGGAGAACATTCAGTACTTC
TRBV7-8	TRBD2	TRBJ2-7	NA	CASGSIRERGRYEQYF	TGTGCCAGCGGTTCGATTCGGGAGCGGGGGAGATACGAGCAGTACTTC
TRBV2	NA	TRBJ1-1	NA	CASSWVENTEAFF	TGTGCCAGCAGTTGGGTGGAGAACACTGAAGCTTTCTTT
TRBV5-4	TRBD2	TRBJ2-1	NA	CASSLGLAVEQFF	TGTGCCAGCAGCTTGGGGCTAGCGGTTGAGCAGTTCTTC
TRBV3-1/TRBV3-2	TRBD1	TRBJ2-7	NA	CASRPGQGAYEQYF	TGTGCCAGCAGGCCGGGACAGGGGGCCTACGAGCAGTACTTC
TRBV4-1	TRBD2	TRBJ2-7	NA	CASSQGGLAGDGRHEQYF	TGCGCCAGCAGCCAGGGGGGACTAGCGGGAGATGGGCGGCACGAGCAGTACTTC
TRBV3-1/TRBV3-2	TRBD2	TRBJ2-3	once	CASSHLPGLREDTQYF	TGTGCCAGCAGCCATCTCCCGGGACTACGGGAAGATACGCAGTATTTT
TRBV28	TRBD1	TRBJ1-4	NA	CASSPLGQRNEKLFF	TGTGCCAGCAGTCCGCTGGGACAGCGCAATGAAAAACTGTTTTTT
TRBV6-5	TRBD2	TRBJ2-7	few	CASRLAGEYEQYF	TGTGCCAGCAGGCTAGCGGGAGAATACGAGCAGTACTTC
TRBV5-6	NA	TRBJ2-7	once	CASSFTGFPYEQYF	TGTGCCAGCAGCTTTACGGGGTTCCCCTACGAGCAGTACTTC
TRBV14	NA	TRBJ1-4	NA	CASSRGGTNEKLFF	TGTGCCAGCAGCCGAGGGGGTACTAATGAAAAACTGTTTTTT
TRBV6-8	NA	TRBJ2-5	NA	CASSYGAQETQYF	TGTGCCAGCAGTTACGGCGCCCAAGAGACCCAGTACTTC
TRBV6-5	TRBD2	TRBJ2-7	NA	CASSHAGTNFYEQYF	TGTGCCAGCAGTCACGCCGGGACTAACTTTTACGAGCAGTACTTC
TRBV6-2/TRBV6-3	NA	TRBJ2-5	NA	CASSPGQETQYF	TGTGCCAGCAGTCCGGGCCAAGAGACCCAGTACTTC
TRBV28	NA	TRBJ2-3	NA	CASSVGTPHTQYF	TGTGCCAGCAGTGTCGGGACTCCCCATACGCAGTATTTT
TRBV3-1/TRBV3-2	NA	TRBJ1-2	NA	CASSQGSRNYGYTF	TGTGCCAGCAGCCAAGGCAGCCGAAACTATGGCTACACCTTC
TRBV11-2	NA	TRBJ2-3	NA	CASSLEGSYSTDTQYF	TGTGCCAGCAGCTTAGAGGGCAGTTATAGCACAGATACGCAGTATTTT
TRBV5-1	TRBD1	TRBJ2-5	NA	CASSPGSGQGTQYF	TGCGCCAGCAGCCCCGGATCGGGACAGGGGACCCAGTACTTC
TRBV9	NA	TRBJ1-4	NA	CASSVGGIGEKLFF	TGTGCCAGCAGCGTAGGCGGGATAGGTGAAAAACTGTTTTTT
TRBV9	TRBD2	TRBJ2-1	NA	CASSTHGGSGNEQFF	TGTGCCAGCAGCACACACGGGGGGTCGGGCAATGAGCAGTTCTTC
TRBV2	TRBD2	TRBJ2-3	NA	CASRAGTSVTDTQYF	TGTGCCAGCAGAGCCGGGACTAGCGTAACAGATACGCAGTATTTT
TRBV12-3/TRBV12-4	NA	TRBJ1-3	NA	CASSLVNGNTIYF	TGTGCCAGCAGTTTAGTTAACGGAAACACCATATATTTT
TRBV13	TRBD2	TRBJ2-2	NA	CASSPGLALNTGELFF	TGTGCCAGCAGCCCTGGACTAGCCCTCAACACCGGGGAGCTGTTTTTT
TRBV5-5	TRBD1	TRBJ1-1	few	CASSLENWDRALNTEAFF	TGTGCCAGCAGCCTGGAGAATTGGGACAGGGCGTTGAACACTGAAGCTTTCTTT
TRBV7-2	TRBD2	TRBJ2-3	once	CASSLDPGLAGEADTQYF	TGTGCCAGCAGCTTAGATCCGGGACTAGCGGGAGAAGCAGATACGCAGTATTTT
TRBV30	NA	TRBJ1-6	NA	CAWPFVGQDNSPLHF	TGTGCCTGGCCTTTCGTTGGGCAGGATAATTCACCCCTCCACTTT
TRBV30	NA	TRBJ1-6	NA	CAWSKPPLHF	TGTGCCTGGAGTAAACCGCCCCTCCACTTT
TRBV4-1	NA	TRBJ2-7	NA	CASSQSEAAYEQYF	TGCGCCAGCAGCCAATCCGAGGCGGCCTACGAGCAGTACTTC
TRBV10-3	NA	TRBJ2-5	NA	CAARGQETQYF	TGTGCCGCCAGGGGACAAGAGACCCAGTACTTC
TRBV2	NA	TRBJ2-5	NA	CASSEQGLARETQYF	TGTGCCAGCAGTGAACAGGGGTTGGCGAGGGAGACCCAGTACTTC
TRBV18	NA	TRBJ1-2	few	CASSPLGVFDYGYTF	TGTGCCAGCTCACCACTGGGGGTATTTGACTATGGCTACACCTTC
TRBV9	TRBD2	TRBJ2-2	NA	CASSVSGSAGELFF	TGTGCCAGCAGCGTTAGCGGGAGCGCCGGGGAGCTGTTTTTT
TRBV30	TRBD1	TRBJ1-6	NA	CAWKTPPGTGYNSPLHF	TGTGCCTGGAAAACCCCCCCCGGGACAGGGTATAATTCACCCCTCCACTTT